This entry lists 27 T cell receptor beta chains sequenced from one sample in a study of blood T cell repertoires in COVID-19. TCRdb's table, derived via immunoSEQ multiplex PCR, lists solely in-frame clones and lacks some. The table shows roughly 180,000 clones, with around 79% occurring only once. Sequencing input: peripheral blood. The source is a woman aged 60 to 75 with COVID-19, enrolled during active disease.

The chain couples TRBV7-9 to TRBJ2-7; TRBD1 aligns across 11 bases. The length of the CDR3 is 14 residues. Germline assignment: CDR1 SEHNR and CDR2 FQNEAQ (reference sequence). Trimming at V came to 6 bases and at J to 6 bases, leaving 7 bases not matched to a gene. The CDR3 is CASSQGQGEGEQYF. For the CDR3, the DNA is TGTGCCAGCAGTCAGGGACAGGGGGAAGGCGAGCAGTACTTC.

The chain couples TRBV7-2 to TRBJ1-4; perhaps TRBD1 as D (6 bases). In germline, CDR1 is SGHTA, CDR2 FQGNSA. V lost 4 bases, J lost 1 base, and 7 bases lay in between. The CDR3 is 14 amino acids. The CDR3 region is CASSSQGTNEKLFF. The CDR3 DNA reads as TGTGCCAGCAGCTCACAGGGAACTAATGAAAAACTGTTTTTT.

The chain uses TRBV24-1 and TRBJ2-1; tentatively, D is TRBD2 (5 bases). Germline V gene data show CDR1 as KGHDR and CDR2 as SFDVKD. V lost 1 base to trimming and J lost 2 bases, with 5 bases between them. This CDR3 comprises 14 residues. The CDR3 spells CATSDLLAYNEQFF. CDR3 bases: TGTGCCACCAGTGATTTACTAGCCTACAATGAGCAGTTCTTC.

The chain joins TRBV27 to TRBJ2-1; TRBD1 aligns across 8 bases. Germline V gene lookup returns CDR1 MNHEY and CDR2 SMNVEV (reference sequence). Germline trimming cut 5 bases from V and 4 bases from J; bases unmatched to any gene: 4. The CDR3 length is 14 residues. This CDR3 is CASSPGGAYNEQFF. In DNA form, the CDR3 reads TGTGCCAGCAGTCCAGGGGGCGCGTACAATGAGCAGTTCTTC.

DNA of the CDR3: TGTGCCAGCAGCTTCGGACAGATTTGGCAGTTCTTC. The encoded protein is CASSFGQIWQFF. The chain is built from TRBV7-2 and TRBJ2-1, with D possibly TRBD1 on 6 matching bases. V was cut by 3 bases and J by 12 bases, with 12 bases left in between. The CDR3 extends over 12 amino acids. Germline values: CDR1 SGHTA, CDR2 FQGNSA.

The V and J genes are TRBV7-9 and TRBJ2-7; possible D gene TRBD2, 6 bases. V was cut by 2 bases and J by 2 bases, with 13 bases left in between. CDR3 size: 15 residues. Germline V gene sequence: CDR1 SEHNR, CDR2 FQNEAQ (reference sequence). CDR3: CASSLTGADAYEQYF. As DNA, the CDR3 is TGTGCCAGCAGCTTAACGGGAGCCGATGCCTACGAGCAGTACTTC.

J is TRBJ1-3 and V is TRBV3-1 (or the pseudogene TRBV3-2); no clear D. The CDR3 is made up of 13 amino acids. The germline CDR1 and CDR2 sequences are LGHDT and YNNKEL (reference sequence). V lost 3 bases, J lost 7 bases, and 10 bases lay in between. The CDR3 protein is CASSHSGRNTIYF. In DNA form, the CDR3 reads TGTGCCAGCAGCCACTCCGGGAGGAACACCATATATTTT.

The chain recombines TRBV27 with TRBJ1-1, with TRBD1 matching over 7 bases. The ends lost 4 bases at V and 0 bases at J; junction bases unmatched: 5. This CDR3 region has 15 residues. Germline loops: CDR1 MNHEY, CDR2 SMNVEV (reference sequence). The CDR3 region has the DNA TGTGCCAGCAGTTCCCGGACAGGTTTGAACACTGAAGCTTTCTTT. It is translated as CASSSRTGLNTEAFF.

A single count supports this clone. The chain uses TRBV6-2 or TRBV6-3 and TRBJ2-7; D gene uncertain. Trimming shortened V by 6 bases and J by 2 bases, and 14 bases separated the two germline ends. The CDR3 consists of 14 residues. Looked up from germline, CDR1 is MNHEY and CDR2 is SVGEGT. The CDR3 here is CASSPRSTAYEQYF. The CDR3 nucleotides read TGTGCCAGCAGCCCCCGGTCTACGGCCTACGAGCAGTACTTC.

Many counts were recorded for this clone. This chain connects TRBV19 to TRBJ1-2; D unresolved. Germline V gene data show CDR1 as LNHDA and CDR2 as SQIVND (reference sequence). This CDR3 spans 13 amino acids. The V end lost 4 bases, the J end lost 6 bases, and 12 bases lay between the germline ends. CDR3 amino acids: CASSSGQWNGYTF. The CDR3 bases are TGTGCCAGTAGTAGTGGGCAGTGGAATGGCTACACCTTC.

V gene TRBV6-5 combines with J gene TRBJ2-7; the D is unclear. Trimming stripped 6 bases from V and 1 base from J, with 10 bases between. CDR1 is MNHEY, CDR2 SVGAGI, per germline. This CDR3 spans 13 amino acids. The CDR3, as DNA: TGTGCCAGCAGCCGTGGGCAGTCCTACGAGCAGTACGTC. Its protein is CASSRGQSYEQYV.

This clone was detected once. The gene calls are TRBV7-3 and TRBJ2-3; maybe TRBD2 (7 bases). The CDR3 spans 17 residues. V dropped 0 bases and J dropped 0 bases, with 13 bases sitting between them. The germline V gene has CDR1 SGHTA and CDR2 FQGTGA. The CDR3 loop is CASSLTGRGPSTDTQYF. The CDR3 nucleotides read TGTGCCAGCAGCTTAACGGGGCGGGGGCCTAGCACAGATACGCAGTATTTT. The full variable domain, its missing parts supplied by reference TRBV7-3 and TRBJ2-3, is GAGVSQTPSNKVTEKGKYVELRCDPISGHTALYWYRQSLGQGPEFLIYFQGTGAADDSGLPNDRFFAVRPEGSVSTLKIQRTERGDSAVYLCASSLTGRGPSTDTQYFGPGTRLTVL.

The CDR3 reads CASSFGLAGGIADTQYF. CDR3 bases: TGCGCCAGCAGCTTCGGACTAGCGGGGGGGATCGCAGATACGCAGTATTTT. V usage is TRBV5-1 and J usage is TRBJ2-3, with TRBD2 identical over 15 bases. V was pared by 2 bases and J by 4 bases, with 5 bases of the junction left unmatched. Germline V gene lookup returns CDR1 SGHRS and CDR2 YFSETQ. The CDR3 contains 17 residues.

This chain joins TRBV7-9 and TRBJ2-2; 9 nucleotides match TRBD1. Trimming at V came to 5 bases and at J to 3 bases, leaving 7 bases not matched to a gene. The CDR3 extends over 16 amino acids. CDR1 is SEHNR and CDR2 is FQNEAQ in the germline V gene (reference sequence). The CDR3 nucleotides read TGTGCCAGCAGCCTCAGGACAGGGGACGACACCGGGGAGCTGTTTTTT. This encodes CASSLRTGDDTGELFF.

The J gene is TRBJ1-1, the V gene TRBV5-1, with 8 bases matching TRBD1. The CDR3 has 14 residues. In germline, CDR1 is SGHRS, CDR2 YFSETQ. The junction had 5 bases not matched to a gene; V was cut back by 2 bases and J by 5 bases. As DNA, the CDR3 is TGCGCCAGCAGCTTAGGACAGGGCGGAACTGAAGCTTTCTTT. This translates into CASSLGQGGTEAFF.

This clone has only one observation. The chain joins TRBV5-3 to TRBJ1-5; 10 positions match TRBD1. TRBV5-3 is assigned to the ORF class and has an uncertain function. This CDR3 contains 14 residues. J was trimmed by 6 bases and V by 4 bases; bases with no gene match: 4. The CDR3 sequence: CARSPGQGGQPQHF. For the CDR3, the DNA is TGTGCCAGAAGCCCCGGACAGGGGGGTCAGCCCCAGCATTTT.

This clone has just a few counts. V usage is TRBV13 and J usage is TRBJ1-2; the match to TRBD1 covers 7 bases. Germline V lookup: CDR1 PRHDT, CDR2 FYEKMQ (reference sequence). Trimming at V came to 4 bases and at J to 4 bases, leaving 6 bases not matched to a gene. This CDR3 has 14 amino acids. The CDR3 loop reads CASSSQGPGYGYTF. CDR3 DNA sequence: TGTGCCAGCAGCTCACAGGGGCCCGGCTATGGCTACACCTTC.

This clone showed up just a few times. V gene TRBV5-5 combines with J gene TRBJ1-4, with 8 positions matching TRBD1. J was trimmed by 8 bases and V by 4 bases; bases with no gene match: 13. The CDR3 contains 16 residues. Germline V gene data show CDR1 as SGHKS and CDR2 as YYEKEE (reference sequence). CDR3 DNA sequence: TGTGCCAGCAGCGGAAATGACAGGGGCGCAGGGGAAAAACTGTTTTTT. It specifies CASSGNDRGAGEKLFF.

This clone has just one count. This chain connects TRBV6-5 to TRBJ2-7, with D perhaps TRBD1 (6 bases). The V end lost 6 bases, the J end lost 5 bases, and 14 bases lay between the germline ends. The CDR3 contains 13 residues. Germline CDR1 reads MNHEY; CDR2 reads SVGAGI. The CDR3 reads CASSQGPPHEQYV. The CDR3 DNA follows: TGTGCCAGCAGCCAGGGGCCGCCCCACGAGCAGTACGTC.

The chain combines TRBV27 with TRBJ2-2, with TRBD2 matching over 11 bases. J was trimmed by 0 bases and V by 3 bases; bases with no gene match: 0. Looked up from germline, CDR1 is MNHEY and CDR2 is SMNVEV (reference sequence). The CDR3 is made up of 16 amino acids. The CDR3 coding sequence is TGTGCCAGCAGTTTGGGACTAGCGGCGAACACCGGGGAGCTGTTTTTT. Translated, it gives CASSLGLAANTGELFF.

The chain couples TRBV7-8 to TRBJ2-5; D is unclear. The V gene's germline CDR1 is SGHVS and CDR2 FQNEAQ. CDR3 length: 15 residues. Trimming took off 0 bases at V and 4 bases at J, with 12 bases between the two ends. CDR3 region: CASSLAAERPETQYF. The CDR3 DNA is TGTGCCAGCAGCTTAGCGGCGGAGAGGCCAGAGACCCAGTACTTC.

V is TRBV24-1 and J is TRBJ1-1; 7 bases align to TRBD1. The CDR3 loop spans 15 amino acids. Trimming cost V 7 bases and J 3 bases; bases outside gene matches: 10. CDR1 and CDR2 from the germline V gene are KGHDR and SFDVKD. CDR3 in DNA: TGTGCCACCAGCCTAATTAGGGGGCCGTACACTGAAGCTTTCTTT. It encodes CATSLIRGPYTEAFF.

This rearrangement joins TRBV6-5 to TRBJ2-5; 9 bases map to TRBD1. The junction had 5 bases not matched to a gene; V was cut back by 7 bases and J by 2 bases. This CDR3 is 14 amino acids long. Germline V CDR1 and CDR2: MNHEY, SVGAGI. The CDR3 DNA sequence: TGTGCCAGCAAAAGGGACAGGGCACAAGAGACCCAGTACTTC. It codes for CASKRDRAQETQYF.

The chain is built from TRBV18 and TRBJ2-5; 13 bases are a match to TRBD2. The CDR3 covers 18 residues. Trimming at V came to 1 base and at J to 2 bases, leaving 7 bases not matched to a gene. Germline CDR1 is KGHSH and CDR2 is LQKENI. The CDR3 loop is CASSPRLAGGQNQETQYF. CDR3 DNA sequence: TGTGCCAGCTCACCACGACTAGCGGGAGGACAAAATCAAGAGACCCAGTACTTC.

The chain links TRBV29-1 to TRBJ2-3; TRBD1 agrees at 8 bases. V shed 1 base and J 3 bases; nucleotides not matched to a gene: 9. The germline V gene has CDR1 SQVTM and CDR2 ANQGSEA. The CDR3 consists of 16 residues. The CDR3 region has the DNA TGCAGCGTTGAAGTAGGGTCAGGGGGCCGTACAGATACGCAGTATTTT. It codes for CSVEVGSGGRTDTQYF.

CDR3 in DNA: TGTGCCAGCAGCTTGCTGGACAGGCAGAATTCACCCCTCCACTTT. Residues: CASSLLDRQNSPLHF. This chain joins TRBV5-4 and TRBJ1-6, with 7 bases lining up with TRBD1. V was clipped by 1 base and J by 7 bases; unmatched bases: 5. The CDR3 sequence is 15 residues long. Germline V gives CDR1 SGHNT, CDR2 YYREEE (reference sequence). Drawing the rest from reference TRBV5-4 and TRBJ1-6, the complete variable domain is ETGVTQSPTHLIKTRGQQVTLRCSSQSGHNTVSWYQQALGQGPQFIFQYYREEENGRGNFPPRFSGLQFPNYSSELNVNALELDDSALYLCASSLLDRQNSPLHFGNGTRLTVT.

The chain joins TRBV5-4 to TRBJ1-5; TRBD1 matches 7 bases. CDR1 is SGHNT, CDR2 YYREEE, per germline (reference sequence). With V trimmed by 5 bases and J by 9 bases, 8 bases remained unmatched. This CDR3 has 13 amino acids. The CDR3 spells CASSLDRRGPQHF. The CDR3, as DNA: TGTGCCAGCAGTCTGGACAGGCGAGGGCCCCAGCATTTT.